A single sample gave rise to the 9 T cell receptor beta chains below, sequenced in a study of OX40 agonist ivuxolimab in advanced cancers. Repertoires were generated with immunoSEQ multiplex PCR, while TCRdb's copy carries only in-frame clones and drops some. Counted here are approximately 40,000 clones, around 82% occurring once; the ten biggest clones make up roughly 7.5%. This sample comprised CD4+ or CD8+ T cells sorted from blood, obtained in a trial of the OX40 agonist ivuxolimab. These receptor sequences come from an adult with an advanced solid tumor such as melanoma, head and neck, liver or kidney cancer.

This clone was found a few times. The genes are TRBV15 and TRBJ2-1; D remains unclear. CDR3 length: 14 residues. Germline V CDR1 and CDR2: LNHNV, YYDKDF (reference sequence). Trimming stripped 6 bases from V and 7 bases from J, with 16 bases between. This CDR3 reads CATSTTGRKNEQFF. CDR3 DNA sequence: TGTGCCACCAGTACAACCGGTCGGAAAAATGAGCAGTTCTTC.

The chain recombines TRBV7-9 with TRBJ2-1; 10 bases fit TRBD2. With V trimmed by 10 bases and J by 8 bases, 8 bases remained unmatched. CDR3 length: 13 amino acids. Germline CDR1 SEHNR, CDR2 FQNEAQ (reference sequence). CDR3 DNA: TGTGCCAACACGCTAGCGGGAGTAGATGAGCAGTTCTTC. Translated: CANTLAGVDEQFF.

The DNA for the CDR3 is TGCGCCAGCAGCATTTTCCCTTCCGGGACCCAAGAGACCCAGTACTTC. Translating it yields CASSIFPSGTQETQYF. The chain combines TRBV4-1 with TRBJ2-5; D may correspond to TRBD1 or TRBD2 (5 bases each). The germline V and J ends were trimmed by 5 bases and 1 base, with 17 bases remaining between them. Germline V gene lookup returns CDR1 MGHRA and CDR2 YSYEKL. This CDR3 comprises 16 residues.

The rearrangement joins TRBV6-6 to TRBJ1-1; possible D gene TRBD1, 6 bases. Germline CDR1 MNHNY, CDR2 SVGAGI (reference sequence). The CDR3 spans 14 residues. Trimming removed 2 bases at V and 5 bases at J, with 12 bases between. The CDR3 spells CASSYGGWGTEAFF. The DNA for the CDR3 is TGTGCCAGCAGTTACGGGGGCTGGGGGACTGAAGCTTTCTTT.

This clone was picked up one time. The chain employs TRBV11-2 and TRBJ2-7; tentatively, D is TRBD1 (6 bases). The ends were cut back, 3 bases at V and 4 bases at J, with 13 bases in the middle. The CDR3 spans 14 residues. Germline-derived CDR1 and CDR2 are SGHAT and FQNNGV. CDR3 protein: CASSLVGQSYEQYF. CDR3 DNA: TGTGCCAGCAGCTTGGTTGGACAGTCTTACGAGCAGTACTTC.

J is TRBJ2-7 and V is TRBV6-6; D is ambiguous. CDR1 MNHNY and CDR2 SVGAGI come from the germline V gene (reference sequence). There are 12 residues in the CDR3. Trimming removed 5 bases from V and 4 bases from J, with 9 bases in between. This chain's CDR3 is CASSPSTYEQYF. The CDR3 region has the DNA TGTGCCAGCAGTCCCTCAACTTACGAGCAGTACTTC.

The chain combines TRBV18 with TRBJ2-7, with TRBD1 matching 8 bases. From germline, CDR1 is KGHSH and CDR2 LQKENI. Trimming removed 8 bases from V and 4 bases from J; junction bases left unmatched: 7. This CDR3 spans 13 amino acids. The CDR3 nucleotides are TGTGCCAGCCAAAGGACAGGGACTTACGAGCAGTACTTC. Its protein is CASQRTGTYEQYF. The full variable domain, in which reference TRBV18 and TRBJ2-7 provide the parts outside the CDR3, is NAGVMQNPRHLVRRRGQEARLRCSPMKGHSHVYWYRQLPEEGLKFMVYLQKENIIDESGMPKERFSAEFPKEGPSILRIQQVVRGDSAAYFCASQRTGTYEQYFGPGTRLTVT.

This clone was observed a single time. The chain combines TRBV6-1 with TRBJ2-7; a possible D gene is TRBD1 (7 bases). Germline V gene data show CDR1 as MNHNS and CDR2 as SASEGT. The CDR3 consists of 15 residues. The V end was cut by 3 bases, the J end by 3 bases, with 15 bases between. The CDR3 is CASSEGLRQGYEQYF. Here the CDR3 DNA reads TGTGCCAGCAGTGAGGGACTTAGACAGGGCTACGAGCAGTACTTC.

The V gene is TRBV9, the J gene TRBJ1-1; D is unresolved. There are 13 residues in the CDR3. The germline V gene has CDR1 SGDLS and CDR2 YYNGEE. Trimming pared 4 bases from V and 4 bases from J, leaving 11 bases between. The CDR3 protein is CASSPLMGTEAFF. The CDR3 DNA follows: TGTGCCAGCAGCCCCCTTATGGGCACTGAAGCTTTCTTT.